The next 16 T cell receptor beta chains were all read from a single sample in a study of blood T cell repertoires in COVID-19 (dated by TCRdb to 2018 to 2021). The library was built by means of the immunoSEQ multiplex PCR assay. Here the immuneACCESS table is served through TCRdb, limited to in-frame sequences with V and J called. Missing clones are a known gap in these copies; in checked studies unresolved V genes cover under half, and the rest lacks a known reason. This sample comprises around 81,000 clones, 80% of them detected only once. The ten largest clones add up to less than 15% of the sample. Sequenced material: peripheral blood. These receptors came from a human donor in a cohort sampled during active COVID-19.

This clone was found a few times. DNA for the CDR3: TGTGCCAGCAGCCTGATCGGCCTAGCGGGAGATGAGCAGTTCTTC. The encoded protein is CASSLIGLAGDEQFF. The rearrangement uses TRBV5-4 and TRBJ2-1, with 10 bases aligning to TRBD2. Trimming at V came to 4 bases and at J to 8 bases, leaving 9 bases not matched to a gene. This CDR3 has 15 residues. Germline V gene sequence: CDR1 SGHNT, CDR2 YYREEE (reference sequence).

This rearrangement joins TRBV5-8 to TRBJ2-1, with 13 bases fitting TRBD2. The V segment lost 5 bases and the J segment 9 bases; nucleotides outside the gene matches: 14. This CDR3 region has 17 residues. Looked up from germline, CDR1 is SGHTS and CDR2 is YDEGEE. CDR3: CASRAGTSGTRGGEQFF. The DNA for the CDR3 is TGTGCCAGCAGGGCCGGGACTAGCGGGACGAGGGGCGGTGAGCAGTTCTTC.

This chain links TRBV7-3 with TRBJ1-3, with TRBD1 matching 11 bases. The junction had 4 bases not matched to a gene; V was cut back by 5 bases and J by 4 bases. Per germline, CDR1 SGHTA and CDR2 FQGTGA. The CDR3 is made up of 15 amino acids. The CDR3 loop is CASSQGTGGGNTIYF. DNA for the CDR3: TGTGCCAGCAGCCAAGGGACAGGGGGAGGAAACACCATATATTTT.

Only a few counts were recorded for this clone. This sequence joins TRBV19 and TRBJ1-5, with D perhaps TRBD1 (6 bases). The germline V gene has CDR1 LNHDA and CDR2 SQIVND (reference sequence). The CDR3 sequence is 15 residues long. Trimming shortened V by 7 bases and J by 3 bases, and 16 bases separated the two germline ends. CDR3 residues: CASTRTAFSNQPQHF. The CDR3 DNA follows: TGTGCCAGTACCAGGACAGCGTTCTCCAATCAGCCCCAGCATTTT.

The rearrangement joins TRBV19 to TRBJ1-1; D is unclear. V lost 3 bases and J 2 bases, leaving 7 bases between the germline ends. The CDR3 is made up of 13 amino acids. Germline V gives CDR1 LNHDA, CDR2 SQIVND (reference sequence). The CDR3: CASSMGRNTEAFF. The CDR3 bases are TGTGCCAGTAGTATGGGGAGAAACACTGAAGCTTTCTTT.

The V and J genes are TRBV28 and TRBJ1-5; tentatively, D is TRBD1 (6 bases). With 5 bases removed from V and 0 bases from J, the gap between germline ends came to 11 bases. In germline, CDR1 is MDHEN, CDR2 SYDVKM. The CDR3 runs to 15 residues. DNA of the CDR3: TGTGCCAGCAGTCCGACAGGAATTAGCAATCAGCCCCAGCATTTT. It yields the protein CASSPTGISNQPQHF.

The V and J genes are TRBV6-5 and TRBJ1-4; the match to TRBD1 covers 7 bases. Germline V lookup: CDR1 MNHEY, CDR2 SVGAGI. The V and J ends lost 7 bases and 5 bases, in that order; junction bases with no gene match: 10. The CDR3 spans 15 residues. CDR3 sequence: CASKDTGQRNEKLFF. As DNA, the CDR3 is TGTGCCAGCAAGGATACGGGACAGAGGAATGAAAAACTGTTTTTT.

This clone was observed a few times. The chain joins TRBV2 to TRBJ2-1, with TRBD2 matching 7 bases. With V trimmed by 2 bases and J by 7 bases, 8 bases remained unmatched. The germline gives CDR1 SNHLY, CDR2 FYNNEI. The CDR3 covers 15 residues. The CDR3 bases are TGTGCCAGCAGTGAATTGGCGGGAGTATATAATGAGCAGTTCTTC. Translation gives CASSELAGVYNEQFF. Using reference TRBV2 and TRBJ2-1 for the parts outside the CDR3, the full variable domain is EPEVTQTPSHQVTQMGQEVILRCVPISNHLYFYWYRQILGQKVEFLVSFYNNEISEKSEIFDDQFSVERPDGSNFTLKIRSTKLEDSAMYFCASSELAGVYNEQFFGPGTRLTVL.

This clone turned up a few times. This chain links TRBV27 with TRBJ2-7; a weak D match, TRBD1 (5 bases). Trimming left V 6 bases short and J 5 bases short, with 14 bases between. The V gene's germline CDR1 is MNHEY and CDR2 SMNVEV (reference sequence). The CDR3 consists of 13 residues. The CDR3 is CASSRAGIHEQYV. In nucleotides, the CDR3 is TGTGCCAGCAGCAGGGCAGGGATCCACGAGCAGTACGTC.

The CDR3: CASSPQGQGNTEAFF. As DNA, the CDR3 is TGTGCCAGCAGCCCGCAGGGACAGGGGAACACTGAAGCTTTCTTT. The V and J genes are TRBV7-9 and TRBJ1-1, with 9 bases that match TRBD1. Losses at the gene ends were 5 bases for V and 1 base for J; bases not matched to a gene: 5. CDR1 and CDR2 from the germline V gene are SEHNR and FQNEAQ (reference sequence). The CDR3 totals 15 residues.

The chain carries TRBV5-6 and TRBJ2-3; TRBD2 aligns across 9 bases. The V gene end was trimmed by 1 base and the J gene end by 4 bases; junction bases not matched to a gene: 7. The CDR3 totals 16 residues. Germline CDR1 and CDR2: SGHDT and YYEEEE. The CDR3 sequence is CASSLRVAGDADTQYF. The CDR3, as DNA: TGTGCCAGCAGCTTGAGGGTAGCGGGAGACGCAGATACGCAGTATTTT.

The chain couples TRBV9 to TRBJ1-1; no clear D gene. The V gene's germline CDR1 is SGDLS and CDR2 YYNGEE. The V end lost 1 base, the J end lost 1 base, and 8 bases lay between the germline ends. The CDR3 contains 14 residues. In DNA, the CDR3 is TGTGCCAGCAGCGTAATTCGGGGGAACACTGAAGCTTTCTTT. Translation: CASSVIRGNTEAFF.

In nucleotides, the CDR3 is TGTGCCAGCAGCCGGATCAGCGGGGGGGCGGATGAGCAGTTCTTC. It encodes CASSRISGGADEQFF. The chain joins TRBV16 to TRBJ2-1; 10 nucleotides match TRBD2. Germline V gene lookup returns CDR1 KGHSY and CDR2 FQNENV. CDR3 length equals 15 residues. J lost 8 bases, V lost 4 bases, and 8 bases had no gene match.

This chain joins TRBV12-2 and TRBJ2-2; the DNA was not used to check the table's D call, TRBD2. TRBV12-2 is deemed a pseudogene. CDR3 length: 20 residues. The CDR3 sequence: CASRSPLAGGYRLNTGELFF. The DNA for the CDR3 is TGTGCAAGTCGCTCCCCACTAGCGGGGGGATACCGACTCAACACCGGGGAGCTGTTTTTT.

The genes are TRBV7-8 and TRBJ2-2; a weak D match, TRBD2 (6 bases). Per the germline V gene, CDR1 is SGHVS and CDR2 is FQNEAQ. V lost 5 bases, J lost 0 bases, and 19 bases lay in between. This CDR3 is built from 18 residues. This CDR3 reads CASSPAAGRAANTGELFF. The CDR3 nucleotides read TGTGCCAGCAGCCCCGCCGCGGGGCGGGCCGCGAACACCGGGGAGCTGTTTTTT.

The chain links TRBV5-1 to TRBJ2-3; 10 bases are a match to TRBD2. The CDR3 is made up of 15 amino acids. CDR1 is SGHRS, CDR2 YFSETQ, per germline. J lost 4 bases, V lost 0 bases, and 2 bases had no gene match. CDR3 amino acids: CASSLGSGGPDTQYF. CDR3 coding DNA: TGCGCCAGCAGCTTGGGTAGCGGGGGGCCAGATACGCAGTATTTT.